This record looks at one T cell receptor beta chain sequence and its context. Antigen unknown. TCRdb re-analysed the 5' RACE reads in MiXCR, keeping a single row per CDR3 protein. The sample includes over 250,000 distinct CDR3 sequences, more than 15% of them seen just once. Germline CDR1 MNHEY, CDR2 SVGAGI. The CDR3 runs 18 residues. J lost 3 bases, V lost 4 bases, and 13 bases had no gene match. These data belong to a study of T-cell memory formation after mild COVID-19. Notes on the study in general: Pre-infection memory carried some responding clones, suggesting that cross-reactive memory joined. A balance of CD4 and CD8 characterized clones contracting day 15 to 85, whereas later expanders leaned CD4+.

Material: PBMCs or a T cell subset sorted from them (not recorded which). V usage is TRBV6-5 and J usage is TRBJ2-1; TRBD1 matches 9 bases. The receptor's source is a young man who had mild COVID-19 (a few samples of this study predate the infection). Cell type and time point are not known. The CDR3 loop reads CASSSIAPGQGFYNEQFF. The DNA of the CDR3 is TGTGCCAGCAGTTCCATTGCTCCGGGACAGGGATTCTACAATGAGCAGTTCTTC.